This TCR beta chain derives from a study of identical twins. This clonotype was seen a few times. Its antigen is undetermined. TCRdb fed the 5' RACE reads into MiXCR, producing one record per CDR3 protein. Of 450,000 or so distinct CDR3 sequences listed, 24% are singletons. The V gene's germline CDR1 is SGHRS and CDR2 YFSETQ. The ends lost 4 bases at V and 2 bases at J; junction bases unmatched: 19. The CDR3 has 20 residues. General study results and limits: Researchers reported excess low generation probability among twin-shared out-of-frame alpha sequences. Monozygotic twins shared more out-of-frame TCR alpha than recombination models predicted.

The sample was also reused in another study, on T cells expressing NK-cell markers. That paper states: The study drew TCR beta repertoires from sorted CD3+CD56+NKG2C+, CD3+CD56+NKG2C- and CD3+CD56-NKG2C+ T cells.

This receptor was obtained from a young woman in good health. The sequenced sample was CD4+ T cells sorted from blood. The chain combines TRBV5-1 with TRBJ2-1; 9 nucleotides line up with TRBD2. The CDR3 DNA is TGCGCCAGCAGCGTATCCCCGTTACGGAGCGGGAGGACCCCCTACAATGAGCAGTTCTTC. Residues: CASSVSPLRSGRTPYNEQFF.